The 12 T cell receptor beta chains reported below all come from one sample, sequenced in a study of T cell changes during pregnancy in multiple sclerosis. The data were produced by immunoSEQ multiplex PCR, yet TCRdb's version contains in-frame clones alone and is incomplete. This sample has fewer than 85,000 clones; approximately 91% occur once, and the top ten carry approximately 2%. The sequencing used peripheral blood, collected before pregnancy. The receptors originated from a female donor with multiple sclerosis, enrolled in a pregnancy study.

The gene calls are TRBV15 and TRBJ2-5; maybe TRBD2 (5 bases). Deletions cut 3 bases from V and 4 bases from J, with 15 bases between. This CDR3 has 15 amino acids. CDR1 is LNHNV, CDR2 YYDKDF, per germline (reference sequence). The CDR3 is CATSRGRGWGETQYF. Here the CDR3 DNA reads TGTGCCACCAGCAGGGGCCGAGGGTGGGGAGAGACCCAGTACTTC.

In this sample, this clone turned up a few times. The CDR3 spells CAWSSGMNTEAFF. The CDR3 nucleotides read TGTGCCTGGAGTTCGGGGATGAACACTGAAGCTTTCTTT. The V call is TRBV30, the J call TRBJ1-1, with no clear D. Trimming pared 2 bases from V and 0 bases from J, leaving 7 bases between. The germline V gene encodes CDR1 GTSNPN and CDR2 SVGIG (reference sequence). The CDR3 runs to 13 residues.

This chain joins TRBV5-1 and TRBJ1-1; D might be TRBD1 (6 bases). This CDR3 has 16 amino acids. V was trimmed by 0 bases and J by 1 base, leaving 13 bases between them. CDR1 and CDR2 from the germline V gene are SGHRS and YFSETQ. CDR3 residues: CASSLVAGAANTEAFF. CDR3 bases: TGCGCCAGCAGCTTGGTGGCGGGGGCGGCGAACACTGAAGCTTTCTTT.

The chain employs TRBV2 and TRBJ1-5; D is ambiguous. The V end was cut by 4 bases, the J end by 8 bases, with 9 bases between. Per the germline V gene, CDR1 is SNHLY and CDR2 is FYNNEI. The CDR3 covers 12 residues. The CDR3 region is CASSGGREPQHF. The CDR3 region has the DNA TGTGCCAGCAGTGGCGGCCGAGAGCCCCAGCATTTT.

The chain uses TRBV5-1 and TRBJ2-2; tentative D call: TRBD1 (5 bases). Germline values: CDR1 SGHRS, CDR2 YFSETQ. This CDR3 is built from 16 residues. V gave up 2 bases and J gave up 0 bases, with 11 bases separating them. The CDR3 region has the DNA TGCGCCAGCAGCTTTAGAGGACATTCGAACACCGGGGAGCTGTTTTTT. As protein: CASSFRGHSNTGELFF. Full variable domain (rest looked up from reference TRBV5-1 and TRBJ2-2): KAGVTQTPRYLIKTRGQQVTLSCSPISGHRSVSWYQQTPGQGLQFLFEYFSETQRNKGNFPGRFSGRQFSNSRSEMNVSTLELGDSALYLCASSFRGHSNTGELFFGEGSRLTVL.

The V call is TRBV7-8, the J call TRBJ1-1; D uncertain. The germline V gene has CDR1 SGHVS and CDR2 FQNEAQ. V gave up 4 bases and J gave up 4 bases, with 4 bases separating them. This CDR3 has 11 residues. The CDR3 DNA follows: TGTGCCAGCAGCTCGGGCACTGAAGCTTTCTTT. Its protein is CASSSGTEAFF.

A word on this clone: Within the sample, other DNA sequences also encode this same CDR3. In DNA form, the CDR3 reads TGTGCCAGCAGCTTACAGGGAAATCAGCCCCAGCATTTT. This codes for CASSLQGNQPQHF. The chain joins TRBV7-2 to TRBJ1-5; tentative D call: TRBD1 (5 bases). This CDR3 region has 13 residues. The V and J ends lost 2 bases and 4 bases respectively, with 6 bases between them. Germline values: CDR1 SGHTA, CDR2 FQGNSA.

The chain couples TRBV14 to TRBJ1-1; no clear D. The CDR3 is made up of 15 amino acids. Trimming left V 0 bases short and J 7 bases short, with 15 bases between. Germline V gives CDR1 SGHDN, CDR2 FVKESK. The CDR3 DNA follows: TGTGCCAGCAGCCAAGATCTCGGAGGGTTGGGTGAAGCTTTCTTT. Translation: CASSQDLGGLGEAFF. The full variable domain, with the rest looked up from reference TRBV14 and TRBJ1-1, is EAGVTQFPSHSVIEKGQTVTLRCDPISGHDNLYWYRRVMGKEIKFLLHFVKESKQDESGMPNNRFLAERTGGTYSTLKVQPAELEDSGVYFCASSQDLGGLGEAFFGQGTRLTVV.

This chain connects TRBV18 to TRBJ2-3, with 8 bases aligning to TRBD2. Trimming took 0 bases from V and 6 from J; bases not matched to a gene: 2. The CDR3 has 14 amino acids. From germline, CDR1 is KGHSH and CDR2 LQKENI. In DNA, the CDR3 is TGTGCCAGCTCACCACCGGGGACTAGTGATACGCAGTATTTT. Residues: CASSPPGTSDTQYF.

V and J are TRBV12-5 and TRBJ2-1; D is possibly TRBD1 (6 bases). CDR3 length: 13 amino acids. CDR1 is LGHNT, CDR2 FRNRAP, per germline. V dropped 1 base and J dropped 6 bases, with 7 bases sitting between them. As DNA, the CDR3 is TGTGCTAGTGGTTTGGCCAGGGGCAATGAGCAGTTCTTC. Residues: CASGLARGNEQFF.

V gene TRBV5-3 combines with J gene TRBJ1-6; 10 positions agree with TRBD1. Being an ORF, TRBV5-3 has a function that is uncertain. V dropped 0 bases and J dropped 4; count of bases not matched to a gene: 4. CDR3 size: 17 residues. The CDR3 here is CARSLGGQGDYNSPLHF. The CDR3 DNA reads TGTGCCAGAAGCTTGGGTGGACAGGGGGATTATAATTCACCCCTCCACTTT.

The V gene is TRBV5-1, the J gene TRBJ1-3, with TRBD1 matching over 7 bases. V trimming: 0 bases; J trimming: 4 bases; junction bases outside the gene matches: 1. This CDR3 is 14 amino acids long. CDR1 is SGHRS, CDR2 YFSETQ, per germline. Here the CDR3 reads CASSLGGQGNTIYF. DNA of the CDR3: TGCGCCAGCAGCTTGGGGGGACAGGGAAACACCATATATTTT.